This entry describes one TCR beta chain. This record comes from a study of T cells in Graves' hyperthyroidism and ophthalmopathy. There were TCR beta CDR3 regions amplified from RNA transcripts. Carried out on the TCR CDR3, a first-round RT-PCR used the HTBI primer set. TCRdb independently ran MiXCR on the multiplex PCR reads; one entry per CDR3 protein. This table holds around 720,000 distinct CDR3 sequences, approximately 40% found once. The V and J ends lost 3 bases and 4 bases respectively, with 10 bases between them. This CDR3 has 14 amino acids. CDR1 is MNHNS and CDR2 is SASEGT in the germline V gene. Absence of ophthalmopathy progression within 18 months defined stable Graves' hyperthyroidism. Diagnoses used clinical symptoms, serum thyroxine and TRAb, thyroid ultrasound and orbital computed tomography.

Sequences were obtained from blood. The clonotype comes from a woman aged 40 to 50 with Graves' hyperthyroidism. This chain connects TRBV6-1 to TRBJ1-5, with D uncertain. CDR3 nucleotide sequence: TGTGCCAGCAGTGATTATAGTAAAAATCAGCCCCAGCATTTT. Encoded protein: CASSDYSKNQPQHF.